These 13 T cell receptor beta chains were all obtained from the same sample, sequenced in a study of beta chain features in type 1 diabetes. Expressed TCRB transcripts got sequenced, as all isolated RNA was reverse transcribed. Profiled with immunoSEQ multiplex PCR; TCRdb holds only in-frame clones, not every one. The sample yields fewer than 350,000 clones, roughly a fifth seen once. Sequencing used naive CD4+ T cells from blood. Source of these receptors: a woman younger than 30 in good health.

This clone was seen more than once but under ten times. The chain combines TRBV18 with TRBJ2-5, with 7 bases lining up with TRBD1. The CDR3 consists of 14 residues. The J segment lost 4 bases and the V segment lost 3 bases, leaving 5 bases of the junction unmatched. Germline V gene sequence: CDR1 KGHSH, CDR2 LQKENI. CDR3 region: CASSPGAGGETQYF. CDR3 DNA: TGTGCCAGCTCACCTGGTGCAGGGGGAGAGACCCAGTACTTC.

This clone has more than one count but fewer than ten. The chain carries TRBV11-2 and TRBJ2-7; 11 nucleotides match TRBD2. The CDR3 extends over 15 amino acids. Losses at the gene ends were 2 bases for V and 7 bases for J; bases not matched to a gene: 7. CDR1 SGHAT and CDR2 FQNNGV come from the germline V gene. CDR3 bases: TGTGCCAGCAGCTTAAGACTAGCGGGATCTCTTGAGCAGTACTTC. Amino acid sequence: CASSLRLAGSLEQYF.

The gene calls are TRBV4-1 and TRBJ1-4, with 7 bases matching TRBD1. CDR1 is MGHRA, CDR2 YSYEKL, per germline. The CDR3 consists of 16 residues. The junction had 2 bases not matched to a gene; V was cut back by 1 base and J by 0 bases. CDR3: CASSQVGTATNEKLFF. The CDR3 bases are TGCGCCAGCAGCCAAGTCGGGACAGCAACTAATGAAAAACTGTTTTTT.

The V and J genes are TRBV27 and TRBJ1-5; TRBD1 matches at 9 bases. Germline CDR1 MNHEY, CDR2 SMNVEV (reference sequence). The CDR3 spans 16 residues. V shed 0 bases and J 3 bases; nucleotides not matched to a gene: 3. This CDR3 is CASSLSGTGTNQPQHF. The CDR3 coding sequence is TGTGCCAGCAGTTTATCCGGGACAGGGACCAATCAGCCCCAGCATTTT.

The chain uses TRBV7-9 and TRBJ2-4, with a possible D match to TRBD2 (5 bases). The CDR3 has 14 amino acids. The V end was cut by 4 bases, the J end by 3 bases, with 10 bases between. CDR1 is SEHNR, CDR2 FQNEAQ, per germline (reference sequence). The CDR3 bases are TGTGCCAGCAGCTCAAGCCGGGACAAAAACATTCAGTACTTC. It yields the protein CASSSSRDKNIQYF.

The chain carries TRBV7-9 and TRBJ2-1; 14 bases align to TRBD2. Germline-derived CDR1 and CDR2 are SEHNR and FQNEAQ (reference sequence). The CDR3 totals 19 residues. V trimming: 6 bases; J trimming: 0 bases; junction bases outside the gene matches: 10. CDR3 residues: CASRRGLAGGPSSYNEQFF. As DNA, the CDR3 is TGTGCCAGCAGACGCGGACTAGCGGGAGGACCAAGCTCCTACAATGAGCAGTTCTTC.

This clone was detected a few times. The chain is built from TRBV1 and TRBJ2-7; the table names TRBD2, a call not compared with the DNA. TRBV1 is a recognized pseudogene. There are 14 residues in the CDR3. CDR3: CTSSHRDSIYEQYF. CDR3 DNA sequence: TGCACCAGCAGCCACCGGGACTCGATCTACGAGCAGTACTTC.

The genes are TRBV18 and TRBJ2-5; no firm D call. The CDR3 runs 12 residues. Trimming pared 5 bases from V and 5 bases from J, leaving 9 bases between. CDR1 KGHSH and CDR2 LQKENI come from the germline V gene. CDR3 loop: CASSKNTETQYF. The CDR3 coding sequence is TGTGCCAGCTCAAAGAACACCGAGACCCAGTACTTC.

The rearrangement joins TRBV15 to TRBJ1-1; D possibly corresponds to TRBD1 (6 bases). Trimming pared 0 bases from V and 1 base from J, leaving 9 bases between. The length of the CDR3 is 15 residues. Germline CDR1 reads LNHNV; CDR2 reads YYDKDF (reference sequence). The CDR3 DNA reads TGTGCCACCAGCAGAGATGTAGGGGGGAACACTGAAGCTTTCTTT. This encodes CATSRDVGGNTEAFF. The whole variable domain, filled in from reference TRBV15 and TRBJ1-1, reads DAMVIQNPRYQVTQFGKPVTLSCSQTLNHNVMYWYQQKSSQAPKLLFHYYDKDFNNEADTPDNFQSRRPNTSFCFLDIRSPGLGDTAMYLCATSRDVGGNTEAFFGQGTRLTVV.

V and J are TRBV15 and TRBJ1-4; no clear D gene. This CDR3 spans 16 amino acids. V was pared by 3 bases and J by 4 bases, with 15 bases between. The V gene's germline CDR1 is LNHNV and CDR2 YYDKDF (reference sequence). The CDR3 spells CATSRWAVTNNEKLFF. The DNA of the CDR3 is TGTGCCACCAGCAGGTGGGCCGTTACCAATAATGAAAAACTGTTTTTT.

The V call is TRBV7-2, the J call TRBJ2-5, with D unresolved. CDR3 length: 14 amino acids. V lost 3 bases, J lost 1 base, and 9 bases lay in between. Germline-derived CDR1 and CDR2 are SGHTA and FQGNSA. The CDR3 spells CASSFSLLQETQYF. CDR3 bases: TGTGCCAGCAGCTTTAGTCTCCTCCAAGAGACCCAGTACTTC.

This clone came up a few times. V and J are TRBV29-1 and TRBJ1-5; the match to TRBD1 covers 10 bases. This CDR3 has 14 residues. The V gene end was trimmed by 6 bases and the J gene end by 5 bases; junction bases not matched to a gene: 7. Germline CDR1 SQVTM, CDR2 ANQGSEA. CDR3 region: CSVTGTGVDQPQHF. CDR3 coding DNA: TGCAGCGTCACCGGGACAGGGGTAGATCAGCCCCAGCATTTT.

J is TRBJ1-1 and V is TRBV30; no definite D call. Germline loops: CDR1 GTSNPN, CDR2 SVGIG (reference sequence). Trimming took off 5 bases at V and 6 bases at J, with 22 bases between the two ends. The CDR3 covers 15 residues. CDR3 bases: TGTGCCTGGCTGCCCTCCCTAACGCGGGTTTCTGAAGCTTTCTTT. Translated, it gives CAWLPSLTRVSEAFF. Using reference TRBV30 and TRBJ1-1 for the parts outside the CDR3, the full variable domain is SQTIHQWPATLVQPVGSPLSLECTVEGTSNPNLYWYRQAAGRGLQLLFYSVGIGQISSEVPQNLSASRPQDRQFILSSKKLLLSDSGFYLCAWLPSLTRVSEAFFGQGTRLTVV.